Sequencing of this T cell receptor beta chain was carried out in a study of cytomegalovirus exposure and HLA in healthy donors. Study outcomes and limitations: Most TCR sequences were rare, but some public TCRs occurred in many donors.

As regards this clone: Antigen: not known.

Primers: 60 Vbeta forward and 13 Jbeta reverse. Assay: immunoSEQ multiplex PCR; the TCRdb copy retains only in-frame clones and omits some. In the table there are about 200,000 clones, roughly 80% of which are singletons. Looked up from germline, CDR1 is MDHEN and CDR2 is SYDVKM. Trimming pared 1 base from V and 8 bases from J, leaving 6 bases between. The CDR3 runs 12 residues. Sequencing used PBMCs. J is TRBJ2-1 and V is TRBV28; unclear D gene. This TCR came from a man aged 30 to 39 in good health and CMV-seronegative. The CDR3 is CASSLFGYEQFF. The CDR3 DNA sequence: TGTGCCAGCAGTTTATTCGGTTATGAGCAGTTCTTC.